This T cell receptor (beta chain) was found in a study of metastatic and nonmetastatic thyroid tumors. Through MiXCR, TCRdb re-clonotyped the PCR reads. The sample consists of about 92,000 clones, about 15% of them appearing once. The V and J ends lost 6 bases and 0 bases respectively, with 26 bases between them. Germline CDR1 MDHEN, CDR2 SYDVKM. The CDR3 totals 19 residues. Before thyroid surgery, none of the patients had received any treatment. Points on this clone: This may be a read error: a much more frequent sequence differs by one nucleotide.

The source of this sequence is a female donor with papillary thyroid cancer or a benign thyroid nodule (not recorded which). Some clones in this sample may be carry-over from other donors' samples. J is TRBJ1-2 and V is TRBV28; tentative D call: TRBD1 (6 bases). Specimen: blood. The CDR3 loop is CASSQALTGSTLSNYGYTF. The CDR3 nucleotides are TGTGCCAGCAGCCAAGCCCTGACAGGAAGTACCCTTTCTAACTATGGCTACACCTTC.